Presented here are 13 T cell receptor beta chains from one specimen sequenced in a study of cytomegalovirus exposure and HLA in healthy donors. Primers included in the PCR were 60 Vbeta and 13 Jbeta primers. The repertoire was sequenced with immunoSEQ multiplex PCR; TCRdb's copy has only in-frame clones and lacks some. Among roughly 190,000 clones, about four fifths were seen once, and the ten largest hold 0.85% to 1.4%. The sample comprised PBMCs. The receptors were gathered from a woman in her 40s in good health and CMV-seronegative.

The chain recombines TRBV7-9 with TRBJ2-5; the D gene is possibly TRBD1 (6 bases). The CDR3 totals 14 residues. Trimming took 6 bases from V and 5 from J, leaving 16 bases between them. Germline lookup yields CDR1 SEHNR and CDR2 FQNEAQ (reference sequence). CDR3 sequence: CASSSTGLGETQYF. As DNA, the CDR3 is TGTGCCAGCAGTTCTACAGGGTTGGGTGAGACCCAGTACTTC.

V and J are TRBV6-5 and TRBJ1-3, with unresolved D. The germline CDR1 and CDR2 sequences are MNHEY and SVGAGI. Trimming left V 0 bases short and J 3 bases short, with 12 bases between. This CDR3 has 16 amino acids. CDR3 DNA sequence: TGTGCCAGCAGTTACTCGGAGTGGTCGGGTGGAAACACCATATATTTT. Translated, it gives CASSYSEWSGGNTIYF.

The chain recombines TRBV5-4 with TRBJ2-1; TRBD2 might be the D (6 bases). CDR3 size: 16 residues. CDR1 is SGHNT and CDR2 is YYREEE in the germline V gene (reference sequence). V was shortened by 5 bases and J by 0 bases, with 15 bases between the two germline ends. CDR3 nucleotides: TGTGCCAGCAGTTCTGGTAGCGGAAGCTCCTACAATGAGCAGTTCTTC. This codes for CASSSGSGSSYNEQFF.

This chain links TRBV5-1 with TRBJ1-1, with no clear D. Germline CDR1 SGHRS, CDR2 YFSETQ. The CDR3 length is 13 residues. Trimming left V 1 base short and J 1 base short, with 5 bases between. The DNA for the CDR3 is TGCGCCAGCAGCTTGTTCAGGAACACTGAAGCTTTCTTT. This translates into CASSLFRNTEAFF.

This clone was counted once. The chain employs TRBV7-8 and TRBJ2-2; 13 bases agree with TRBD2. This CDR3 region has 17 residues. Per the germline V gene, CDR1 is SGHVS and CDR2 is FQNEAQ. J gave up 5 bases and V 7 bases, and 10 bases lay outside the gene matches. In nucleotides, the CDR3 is TGTGCCAGCAAGGCACTAGCGGGAGGGCCGAGAACCGGGGAGCTGTTTTTT. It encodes CASKALAGGPRTGELFF.

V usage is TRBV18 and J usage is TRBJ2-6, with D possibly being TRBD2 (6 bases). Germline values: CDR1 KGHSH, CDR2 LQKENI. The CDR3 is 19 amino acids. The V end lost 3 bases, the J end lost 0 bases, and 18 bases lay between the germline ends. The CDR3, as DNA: TGTGCCAGCTCACCCACCGGAGGGGCCCCACTCTCTGGGGCCAACGTCCTGACTTTC. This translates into CASSPTGGAPLSGANVLTF.

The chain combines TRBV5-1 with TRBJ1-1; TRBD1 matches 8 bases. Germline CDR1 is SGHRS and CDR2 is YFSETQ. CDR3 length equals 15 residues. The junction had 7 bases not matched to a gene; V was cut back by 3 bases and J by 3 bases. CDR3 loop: CASSWRTGFDTEAFF. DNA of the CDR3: TGCGCCAGCAGCTGGAGGACAGGGTTTGACACTGAAGCTTTCTTT.

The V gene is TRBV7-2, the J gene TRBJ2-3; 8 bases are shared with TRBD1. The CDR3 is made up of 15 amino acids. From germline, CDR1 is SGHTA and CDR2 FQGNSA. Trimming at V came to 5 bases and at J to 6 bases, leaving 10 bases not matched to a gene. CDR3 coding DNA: TGTGCCAGCAGCCCAGGGGGCCTAGCGAGGGATACGCAGTATTTT. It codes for CASSPGGLARDTQYF. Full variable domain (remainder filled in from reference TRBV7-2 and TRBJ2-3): GAGVSQSPSNKVTEKGKDVELRCDPISGHTALYWYRQSLGQGLEFLIYFQGNSAPDKSGLPSDRFSAERTGGSVSTLTIQRTQQEDSAVYLCASSPGGLARDTQYFGPGTRLTVL.

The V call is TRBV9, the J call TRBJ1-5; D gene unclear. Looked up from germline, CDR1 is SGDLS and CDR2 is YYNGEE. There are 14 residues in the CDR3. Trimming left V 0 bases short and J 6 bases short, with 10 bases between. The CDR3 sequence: CASSVAGSGQPQHF. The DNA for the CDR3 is TGTGCCAGCAGCGTAGCTGGGTCAGGTCAGCCCCAGCATTTT.

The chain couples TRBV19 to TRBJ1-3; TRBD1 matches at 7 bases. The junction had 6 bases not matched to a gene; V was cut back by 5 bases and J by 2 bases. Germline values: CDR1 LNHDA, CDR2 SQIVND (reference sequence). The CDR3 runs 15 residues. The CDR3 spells CASSSDREPGNTIYF. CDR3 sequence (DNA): TGTGCCAGTAGTTCTGACAGGGAGCCTGGAAACACCATATATTTT.

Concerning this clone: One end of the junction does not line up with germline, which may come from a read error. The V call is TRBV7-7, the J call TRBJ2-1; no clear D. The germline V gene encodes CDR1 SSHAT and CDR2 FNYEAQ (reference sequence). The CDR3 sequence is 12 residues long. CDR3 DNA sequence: TGTGCTAGCAGCGACGCTAGCAATGAGCAGTTCTTC. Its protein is CASSDASNEQFF.

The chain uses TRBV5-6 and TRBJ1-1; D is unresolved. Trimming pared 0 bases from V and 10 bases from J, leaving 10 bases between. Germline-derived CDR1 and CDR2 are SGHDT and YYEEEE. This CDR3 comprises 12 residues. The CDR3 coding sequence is TGTGCCAGCAGCTTGGGCGCGGGAGGAGCTTTCTTT. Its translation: CASSLGAGGAFF.

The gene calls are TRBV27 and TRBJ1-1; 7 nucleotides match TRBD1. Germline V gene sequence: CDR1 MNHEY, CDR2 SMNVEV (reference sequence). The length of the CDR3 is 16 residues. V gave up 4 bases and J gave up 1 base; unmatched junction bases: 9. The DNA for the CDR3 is TGTGCCAGCAGTTCACTAGGGACAGTATGGAACACTGAAGCTTTCTTT. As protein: CASSSLGTVWNTEAFF.